These 13 T cell receptor beta chains share one sample of origin, sequenced in a study of T cells in lung cancer brain metastases. Clones were read by immunoSEQ multiplex PCR, and TCRdb kept only the in-frame ones, dropping some. This repertoire shows around 5,600 clones, more than 75% found once; its top ten account for roughly 6.2%. Specimen: tumor tissue from a brain metastasis. The source of these receptors is a man aged 45 to 65 with non-small cell lung cancer that had spread to the brain.

CDR3 region: CASRNSGANVLTF. CDR3 coding DNA: TGTGCCAGCAGAAACTCTGGGGCCAACGTCCTGACTTTC. The V gene is TRBV28, the J gene TRBJ2-6; D unresolved. V dropped 6 bases and J dropped 0 bases, with 3 bases sitting between them. Germline V lookup: CDR1 MDHEN, CDR2 SYDVKM. The CDR3 covers 13 residues.

The chain employs TRBV9 and TRBJ1-1; a possible D gene is TRBD1 (6 bases). The germline V gene encodes CDR1 SGDLS and CDR2 YYNGEE. This CDR3 spans 16 amino acids. Trimming cost V 3 bases and J 6 bases, with 21 bases left between them. CDR3 nucleotides: TGTGCCAGCAGCGCCAGCGGGTGGGGGCGCGTCGCTGAAGCTTTCTTT. This codes for CASSASGWGRVAEAFF.

The J gene is TRBJ1-5, the V gene TRBV5-1; D unresolved. CDR3 size: 15 residues. V was trimmed by 4 bases and J by 4 bases, leaving 15 bases between them. CDR1 and CDR2 (germline): SGHRS, YFSETQ. The CDR3: CASSPGVAENQPQHF. As DNA, the CDR3 is TGCGCCAGCAGCCCCGGGGTGGCTGAGAATCAGCCCCAGCATTTT.

The chain links TRBV19 to TRBJ1-2, with a weak D call TRBD1 (5 bases). This CDR3 contains 15 residues. The germline V gene has CDR1 LNHDA and CDR2 SQIVND (reference sequence). V was shortened by 9 bases and J by 1 base, with 18 bases between the two germline ends. CDR3 sequence (DNA): TGTGCCAGCCAACCCGGGACTACGAATAACTATGGCTACACCTTC. Its translation is CASQPGTTNNYGYTF. Supplemented by reference TRBV19 and TRBJ1-2, the full variable domain reads DGGITQSPKYLFRKEGQNVTLSCEQNLNHDAMYWYRQDPGQGLRLIYYSQIVNDFQKGDIAEGYSVSREKKESFPLTVTSAQKNPTAFYLCASQPGTTNNYGYTFGSGTRLTVV.

This chain connects TRBV7-9 to TRBJ1-4, with 7 positions matching TRBD1. The CDR3 is 19 amino acids. Germline loops: CDR1 SEHNR, CDR2 FQNEAQ (reference sequence). J lost 0 bases, V lost 5 bases, and 15 bases had no gene match. This CDR3 reads CASSPAAGQSPATNEKLFF. The CDR3 DNA follows: TGTGCCAGCAGCCCAGCGGCGGGACAGAGCCCCGCAACTAATGAAAAACTGTTTTTT.

The rearrangement uses TRBV18 and TRBJ2-2; D is perhaps TRBD1 or TRBD2 (6 bases each). The germline CDR1 and CDR2 sequences are KGHSH and LQKENI. The CDR3 consists of 17 residues. V gave up 4 bases and J gave up 7 bases, with 22 bases separating them. The CDR3 here is CASSHIGPGGGVGELFF. CDR3 sequence (DNA): TGTGCCAGCTCACACATCGGTCCCGGAGGGGGAGTCGGGGAGCTGTTTTTT.

V is TRBV21-1 and J is TRBJ1-1. TRBV21-1 is a listed pseudogene. CDR3 length: 13 amino acids. CDR3 residues: CASSKGGGTEAFF. The CDR3, as DNA: TGTGCCAGCAGCAAAGGAGGAGGGACTGAAGCTTTCTTT.

The chain links TRBV6-5 to TRBJ2-3, with D unresolved. The CDR3 has 12 amino acids. The V gene lost 6 bases and the J gene lost 3 bases, with 7 bases spanning the gap. Germline CDR1 reads MNHEY; CDR2 reads SVGAGI. CDR3 DNA sequence: TGTGCCAGCAGATTCGGGACAGATACGCAGTATTTT. It encodes CASRFGTDTQYF.

The V and J genes are TRBV13 and TRBJ1-1; 7 nucleotides match TRBD1. J gave up 1 base and V 10 bases, and 15 bases lay outside the gene matches. The CDR3 consists of 16 residues. Germline V gives CDR1 PRHDT, CDR2 FYEKMQ (reference sequence). The CDR3 sequence is CATHRSDRVANTEAFF. CDR3 in DNA: TGTGCCACCCACCGATCCGACAGGGTCGCGAACACTGAAGCTTTCTTT.

The chain combines TRBV19 with TRBJ1-4, with D possibly TRBD1 on 5 matching bases. This CDR3 has 17 amino acids. V was cut by 3 bases and J by 1 base, with 15 bases left in between. CDR1 is LNHDA, CDR2 SQIVND, per germline (reference sequence). In nucleotides, the CDR3 is TGTGCCAGTAGTATGGCCGGGACCTCCTTAACTAATGAAAAACTGTTTTTT. It translates to CASSMAGTSLTNEKLFF. The whole variable domain, filled in from reference TRBV19 and TRBJ1-4, reads DGGITQSPKYLFRKEGQNVTLSCEQNLNHDAMYWYRQDPGQGLRLIYYSQIVNDFQKGDIAEGYSVSREKKESFPLTVTSAQKNPTAFYLCASSMAGTSLTNEKLFFGSGTQLSVL.

This clone was detected only once. V gene TRBV18 combines with J gene TRBJ2-1; 9 nucleotides match TRBD2. Per germline, CDR1 KGHSH and CDR2 LQKENI. CDR3 size: 15 residues. Trimming at V came to 4 bases and at J to 4 bases, leaving 5 bases not matched to a gene. The CDR3: CASSLRTSEYNEQFF. Here the CDR3 DNA reads TGTGCCAGCTCACTTAGGACTAGCGAATACAATGAGCAGTTCTTC. The whole variable domain, remainder taken from reference TRBV18 and TRBJ2-1, is NAGVMQNPRHLVRRRGQEARLRCSPMKGHSHVYWYRQLPEEGLKFMVYLQKENIIDESGMPKERFSAEFPKEGPSILRIQQVVRGDSAAYFCASSLRTSEYNEQFFGPGTRLTVL.

V and J are TRBV9 and TRBJ2-3, with 9 bases identical to TRBD2. V shed 4 bases and J 1 base; nucleotides not matched to a gene: 1. Germline CDR1 SGDLS, CDR2 YYNGEE. The CDR3 extends over 14 amino acids. CDR3 sequence (DNA): TGTGCCAGCAGCAGGACTAGCGGCACAGATACGCAGTATTTT. Residues: CASSRTSGTDTQYF.

CDR3 protein: CAWSWTGSETQYF. For the CDR3, the DNA is TGTGCCTGGAGTTGGACGGGATCAGAGACCCAGTACTTC. V is TRBV30 and J is TRBJ2-5; D perhaps matches TRBD2 (5 bases). This CDR3 has 13 residues. Trimming stripped 2 bases from V and 4 bases from J, with 11 bases between. Germline assignment: CDR1 GTSNPN and CDR2 SVGIG (reference sequence).